The sample holds many counts of the clone carrying this TCR beta chain. This CDR3 has 12 amino acids. Trimming shortened V by 8 bases and J by 2 bases, and 4 bases separated the two germline ends. Previously reported methods and listed TCR primers produced the bulk TCR libraries. TCRdb reprocessed the PCR reads via MiXCR and lists one record per CDR3 protein. This sample carries approximately 63,000 distinct CDR3 sequences, around 20% of them seen once, and the ten largest clones take approximately 1.5%. These data originate in a study of molecular identifiers for immune sequencing clone quantification. Turning to the study itself: The replicate experiment used RNA from approximately 20,000 or 100,000 naive CD8 cells. This RNA was split into five aliquots, and four of them were sequenced.

The sample taken for sequencing was naive CD8+ T cells from blood, with Jurkat cell RNA spiked in. Subset in this sample: FACS-sorted CD8+CD4-CCR7+CD45RA+ naive T cells. The V and J genes are TRBV23-1 and TRBJ1-6; unclear D gene. TRBV23-1 is reported as an ORF; its role is uncertain. This receptor was obtained from a human donor in good health. Some libraries in this study had Jurkat cell RNA spiked in. CDR3 sequence reads: CASATYNSPLHF. Here the CDR3 DNA reads TGCGCCAGCGCCACCTATAATTCACCCCTCCACTTT.